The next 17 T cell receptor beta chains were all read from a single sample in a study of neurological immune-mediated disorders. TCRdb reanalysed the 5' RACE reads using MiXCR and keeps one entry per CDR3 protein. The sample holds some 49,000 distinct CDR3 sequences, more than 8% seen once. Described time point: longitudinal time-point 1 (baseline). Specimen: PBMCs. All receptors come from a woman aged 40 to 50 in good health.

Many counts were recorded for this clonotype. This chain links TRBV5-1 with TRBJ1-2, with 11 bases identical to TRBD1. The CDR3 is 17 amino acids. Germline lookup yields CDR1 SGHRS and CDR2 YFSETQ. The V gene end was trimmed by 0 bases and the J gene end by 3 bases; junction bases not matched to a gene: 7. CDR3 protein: CASSLGPGTGGDYGYTF. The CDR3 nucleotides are TGCGCCAGCAGCTTGGGTCCCGGGACAGGGGGGGACTATGGCTACACCTTC.

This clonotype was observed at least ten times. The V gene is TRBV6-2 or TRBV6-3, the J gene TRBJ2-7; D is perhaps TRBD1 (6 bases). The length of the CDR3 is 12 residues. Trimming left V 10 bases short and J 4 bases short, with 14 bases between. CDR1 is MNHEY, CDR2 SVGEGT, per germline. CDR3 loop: CATAGAAYEQYF. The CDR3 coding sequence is TGTGCCACCGCAGGGGCGGCGTACGAGCAGTACTTC.

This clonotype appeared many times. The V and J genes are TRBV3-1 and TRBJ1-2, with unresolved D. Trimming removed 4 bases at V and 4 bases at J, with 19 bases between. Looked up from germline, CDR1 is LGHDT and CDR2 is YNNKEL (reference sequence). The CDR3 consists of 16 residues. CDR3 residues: CASSPGPGSGSYGYTF. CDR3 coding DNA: TGTGCCAGCAGCCCTGGACCGGGGAGCGGTAGCTATGGCTACACCTTC. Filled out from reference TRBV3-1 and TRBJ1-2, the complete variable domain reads DTAVSQTPKYLVTQMGNDKSIKCEQNLGHDTMYWYKQDSKKFLKIMFSYNNKELIINETVPNRFSPKSPDKAHLNLHINSLELGDSAVYFCASSPGPGSGSYGYTFGSGTRLTVV.

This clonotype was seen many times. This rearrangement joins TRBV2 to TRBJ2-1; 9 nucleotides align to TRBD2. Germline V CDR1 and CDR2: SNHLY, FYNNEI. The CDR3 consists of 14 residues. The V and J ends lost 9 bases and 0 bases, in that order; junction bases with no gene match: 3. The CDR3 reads CARATSGSYNEQFF. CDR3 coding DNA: TGTGCCAGGGCGACTAGCGGCTCCTACAATGAGCAGTTCTTC.

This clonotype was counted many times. The CDR3 region is CASSHGGQGFGEKLFF. The DNA for the CDR3 is TGTGCCAGCAGCCATGGAGGGCAGGGGTTTGGGGAAAAACTGTTTTTT. This chain links TRBV4-2 with TRBJ1-4; possible D gene TRBD1, 6 bases. The germline gives CDR1 LGHNA, CDR2 YNFKEQ. The CDR3 runs to 16 residues. Trimming shortened V by 3 bases and J by 8 bases, and 19 bases separated the two germline ends.

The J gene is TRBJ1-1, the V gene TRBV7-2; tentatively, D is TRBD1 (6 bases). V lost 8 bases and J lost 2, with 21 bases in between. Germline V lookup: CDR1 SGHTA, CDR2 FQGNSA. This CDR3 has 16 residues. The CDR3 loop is CTSCRAGATVNTEAFF. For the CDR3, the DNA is TGTACCAGCTGCCGGGCAGGGGCGACCGTTAACACTGAAGCTTTCTTT.

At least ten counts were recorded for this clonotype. CDR3 sequence (DNA): TGCGCCAGCAGCTTGCTTGTACAGGGAGCAGCTTTCTTT. Amino acids: CASSLLVQGAAFF. The gene calls are TRBV5-1 and TRBJ1-1; D might be TRBD1 (6 bases). The germline V gene has CDR1 SGHRS and CDR2 YFSETQ. The V gene lost 1 base and the J gene lost 10 bases, with 14 bases spanning the gap. CDR3 length: 13 residues.

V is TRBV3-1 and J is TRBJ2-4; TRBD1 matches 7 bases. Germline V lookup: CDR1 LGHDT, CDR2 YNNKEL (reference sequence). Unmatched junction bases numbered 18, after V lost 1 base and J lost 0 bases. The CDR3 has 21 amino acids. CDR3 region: CASSQVRGTGPPKGAKNIQYF. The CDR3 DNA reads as TGTGCCAGCAGCCAAGTCAGGGGGACCGGACCTCCAAAGGGAGCCAAAAACATTCAGTACTTC.

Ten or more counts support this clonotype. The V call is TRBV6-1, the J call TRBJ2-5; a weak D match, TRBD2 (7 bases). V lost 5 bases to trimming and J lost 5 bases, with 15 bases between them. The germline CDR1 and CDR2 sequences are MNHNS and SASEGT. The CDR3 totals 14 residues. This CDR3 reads CASSPERGGETQYF. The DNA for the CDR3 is TGTGCCAGCAGTCCCGAGAGGGGGGGGGAGACCCAGTACTTC.

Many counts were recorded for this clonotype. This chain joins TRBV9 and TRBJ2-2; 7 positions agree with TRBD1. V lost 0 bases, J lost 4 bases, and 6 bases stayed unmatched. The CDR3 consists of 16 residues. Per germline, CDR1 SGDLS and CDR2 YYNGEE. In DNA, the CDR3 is TGTGCCAGCAGCGTAGCTCAGGGGGTGAGCACCGGGGAGCTGTTTTTT. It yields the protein CASSVAQGVSTGELFF.

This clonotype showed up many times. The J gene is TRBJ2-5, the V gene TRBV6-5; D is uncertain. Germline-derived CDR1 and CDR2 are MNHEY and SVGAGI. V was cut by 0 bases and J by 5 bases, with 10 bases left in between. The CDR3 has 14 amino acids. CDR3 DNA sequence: TGTGCCAGCAGTTACTCTATCCTGGCGGAGACCCAGTACTTC. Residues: CASSYSILAETQYF.

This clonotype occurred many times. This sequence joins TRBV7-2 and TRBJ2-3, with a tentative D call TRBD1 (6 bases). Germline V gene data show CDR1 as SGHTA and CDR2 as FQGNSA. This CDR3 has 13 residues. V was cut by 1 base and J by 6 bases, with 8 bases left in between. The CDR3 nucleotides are TGTGCCAGCAGCTTAGGAAGGGGGGATACGCAGTATTTT. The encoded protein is CASSLGRGDTQYF.

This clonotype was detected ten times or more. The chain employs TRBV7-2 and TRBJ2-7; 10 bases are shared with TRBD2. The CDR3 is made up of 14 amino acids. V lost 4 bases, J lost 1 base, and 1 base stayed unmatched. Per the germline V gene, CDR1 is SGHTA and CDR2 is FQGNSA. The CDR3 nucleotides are TGTGCCAGCAGCTGGACTAGCGGATCCTACGAGCAGTACTTC. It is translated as CASSWTSGSYEQYF.

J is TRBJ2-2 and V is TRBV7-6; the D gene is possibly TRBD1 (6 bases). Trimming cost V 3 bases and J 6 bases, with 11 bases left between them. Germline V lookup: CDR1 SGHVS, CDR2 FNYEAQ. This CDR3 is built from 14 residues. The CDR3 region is CASSFPQGSGELFF. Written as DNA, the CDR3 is TGTGCCAGCAGCTTCCCCCAGGGGTCCGGGGAGCTGTTTTTT.

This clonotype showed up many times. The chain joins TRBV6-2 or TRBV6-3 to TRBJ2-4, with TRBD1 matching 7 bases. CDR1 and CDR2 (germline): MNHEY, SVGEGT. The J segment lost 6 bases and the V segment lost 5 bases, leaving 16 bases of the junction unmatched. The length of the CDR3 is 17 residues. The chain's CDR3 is CASSATGQTRTINIQYF. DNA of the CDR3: TGTGCCAGCAGTGCAACGGGACAGACGAGAACAATAAACATTCAGTACTTC.

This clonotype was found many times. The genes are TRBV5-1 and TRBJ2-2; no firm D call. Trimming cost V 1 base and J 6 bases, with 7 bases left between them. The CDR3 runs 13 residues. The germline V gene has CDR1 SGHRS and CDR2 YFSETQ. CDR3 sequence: CASSLNGPGELFF. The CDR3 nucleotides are TGCGCCAGCAGCTTGAACGGGCCCGGGGAGCTGTTTTTT.

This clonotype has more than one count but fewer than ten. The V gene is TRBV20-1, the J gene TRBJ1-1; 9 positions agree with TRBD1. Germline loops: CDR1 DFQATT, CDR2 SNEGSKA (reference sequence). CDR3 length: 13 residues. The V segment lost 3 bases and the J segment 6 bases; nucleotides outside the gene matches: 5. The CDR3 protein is CSASSTGGSEAFF. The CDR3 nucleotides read TGCAGTGCTAGTTCGACAGGGGGTTCTGAAGCTTTCTTT.